This is a list of T cell receptor beta chains from one sample in a study of blood T cell repertoires in COVID-19. Only in-frame clones appear in the TCRdb table, and some are missing; sequencing was by immunoSEQ multiplex PCR. The sample lists just under 350,000 clones, 85% to 90% occurring once. Sequencing was done on a sample of peripheral blood. These receptors came from a woman aged 45 to 65 with COVID-19, enrolled during active disease. Both conserved end residues are part of each CDR3. The D gene is left open where the match is weak. Rows give clone size only sometimes, using once, few, many, or a class for an expanded clone.

d_call: TRBD2
v_call: TRBV6-4
j_call: TRBJ2-1
clone_size: -
cdr3_aa: CASSEGRAGYNEQFF
cdr3_nt: TGTGCCAGCAGTGAGGGGAGGGCTGGCTACAATGAGCAGTTCTTC

d_call: -
v_call: TRBV24-1
j_call: TRBJ2-7
clone_size: -
cdr3_aa: CATSDGGIGEQYF
cdr3_nt: TGTGCCACCAGTGATGGGGGGATCGGGGAGCAGTACTTC

d_call: TRBD2
v_call: TRBV6-6
j_call: TRBJ2-7
clone_size: -
cdr3_aa: CASSYSRTSGSYEQYF
cdr3_nt: TGTGCCAGCAGTTACTCGAGGACTAGCGGATCCTACGAGCAGTACTTC

d_call: TRBD1
v_call: TRBV11-3
j_call: TRBJ2-7
clone_size: -
cdr3_aa: CASSVGTDRDLYEQYF
cdr3_nt: TGTGCCAGCAGCGTAGGGACGGACAGGGACCTCTACGAGCAGTACTTC

d_call: -
v_call: TRBV9
j_call: TRBJ2-2
clone_size: -
cdr3_aa: CASGLYTGELFF
cdr3_nt: TGTGCCAGCGGACTTTACACCGGGGAGCTGTTTTTT

d_call: -
v_call: TRBV19
j_call: TRBJ1-5
clone_size: -
cdr3_aa: CASSIRQGLKNSNQPQHF
cdr3_nt: TGTGCCAGTAGTATTCGGCAGGGTCTGAAAAATAGCAATCAGCCCCAGCATTTT

d_call: TRBD1
v_call: TRBV5-4
j_call: TRBJ1-1
clone_size: -
cdr3_aa: CASRQGGVGTEAFF
cdr3_nt: TGTGCCAGCCGACAGGGTGGGGTCGGGACTGAAGCTTTCTTT

d_call: -
v_call: TRBV7-9
j_call: TRBJ2-7
clone_size: -
cdr3_aa: CASSLEPSSYEQYF
cdr3_nt: TGTGCCAGCAGCTTAGAGCCGTCCTCCTACGAGCAGTACTTC

d_call: -
v_call: TRBV30
j_call: TRBJ1-1
clone_size: -
cdr3_aa: CAWNRHVRDTEAFF
cdr3_nt: TGTGCCTGGAATCGCCATGTCAGGGACACTGAAGCTTTCTTT

d_call: TRBD2
v_call: TRBV24-1
j_call: TRBJ2-3
clone_size: -
cdr3_aa: CATSDLSGPTDTQYF
cdr3_nt: TGTGCCACCAGTGATCTTAGCGGGCCGACAGATACGCAGTATTTT

d_call: TRBD1
v_call: TRBV24-1
j_call: TRBJ1-5
clone_size: -
cdr3_aa: CATSRGQGRNQPQHF
cdr3_nt: TGTGCCACCAGCCGCGGACAGGGCCGCAATCAGCCCCAGCATTTT

d_call: TRBD2
v_call: TRBV9
j_call: TRBJ2-3
clone_size: -
cdr3_aa: CASSVPGLAGATDTQYF
cdr3_nt: TGTGCCAGCAGCGTACCGGGACTAGCGGGAGCCACAGATACGCAGTATTTT

d_call: TRBD1
v_call: TRBV10-1
j_call: TRBJ2-1
clone_size: -
cdr3_aa: CASSSTRDRGYNEQFF
cdr3_nt: TGCGCCAGCAGCTCGACGCGGGACAGGGGATACAATGAGCAGTTCTTC

d_call: -
v_call: TRBV19
j_call: TRBJ1-1
clone_size: -
cdr3_aa: CASSIRLGGDGEAFF
cdr3_nt: TGTGCCAGTAGTATAAGATTAGGAGGGGACGGTGAAGCTTTCTTT

d_call: -
v_call: TRBV9
j_call: TRBJ2-5
clone_size: -
cdr3_aa: CASSVGGSKETQYF
cdr3_nt: TGTGCCAGCAGCGTCGGCGGGTCCAAAGAGACCCAGTACTTC

d_call: -
v_call: TRBV9
j_call: TRBJ1-2
clone_size: -
cdr3_aa: CASSVTAAQVGGYTF
cdr3_nt: TGTGCCAGCAGCGTTACAGCCGCTCAAGTGGGTGGCTACACCTTC

d_call: TRBD2
v_call: TRBV27
j_call: TRBJ2-1
clone_size: -
cdr3_aa: CASSPTRLAPTYNEQFF
cdr3_nt: TGTGCCAGCAGCCCTACCCGACTAGCGCCCACCTACAATGAGCAGTTCTTC

d_call: -
v_call: TRBV3-1/TRBV3-2
j_call: TRBJ1-1
clone_size: few
cdr3_aa: CASKGQVNTEAFF
cdr3_nt: TGTGCCAGCAAAGGCCAGGTGAACACTGAAGCTTTCTTT

d_call: -
v_call: TRBV10-2
j_call: TRBJ2-5
clone_size: -
cdr3_aa: CATSARGETQYF
cdr3_nt: TGCGCCACCTCCGCTAGGGGAGAGACCCAGTACTTC

d_call: TRBD2
v_call: TRBV27
j_call: TRBJ2-7
clone_size: -
cdr3_aa: CASRVLAEYYEQYF
cdr3_nt: TGTGCCAGCAGGGTTCTAGCGGAGTATTACGAGCAGTACTTC

d_call: -
v_call: TRBV15
j_call: TRBJ1-5
clone_size: once
cdr3_aa: CATRLSQGLRQPQHF
cdr3_nt: TGTGCCACCCGCCTATCACAGGGTTTAAGGCAGCCCCAGCATTTT

d_call: -
v_call: TRBV10-3
j_call: TRBJ2-3
clone_size: -
cdr3_aa: CAISVTRDRLTDTQYF
cdr3_nt: TGTGCCATCAGTGTGACCCGCGACAGACTCACAGATACGCAGTATTTT

d_call: TRBD1
v_call: TRBV4-3
j_call: TRBJ2-3
clone_size: -
cdr3_aa: CASSQWGRGLTDTQYF
cdr3_nt: TGCGCCAGCAGCCAATGGGGCAGGGGGCTCACAGATACGCAGTATTTT

d_call: TRBD2
v_call: TRBV14
j_call: TRBJ2-1
clone_size: -
cdr3_aa: CASSQGFFGLENYNEQFF
cdr3_nt: TGTGCCAGCAGCCAAGGGTTTTTTGGACTAGAGAACTACAATGAGCAGTTCTTC

d_call: TRBD1
v_call: TRBV6-5
j_call: TRBJ1-3
clone_size: -
cdr3_aa: CASTSQGVGGNTIYF
cdr3_nt: TGTGCCAGCACCTCACAGGGGGTGGGAGGAAACACCATATATTTT

d_call: TRBD2
v_call: TRBV5-4
j_call: TRBJ2-1
clone_size: -
cdr3_aa: CASSFDYSGTRGNEQFF
cdr3_nt: TGTGCCAGCAGCTTCGACTATAGCGGGACACGGGGCAATGAGCAGTTCTTC

d_call: TRBD1
v_call: TRBV6-5
j_call: TRBJ1-5
clone_size: -
cdr3_aa: CASRPGGKGNQPQHF
cdr3_nt: TGTGCCAGCAGACCAGGGGGTAAGGGAAATCAGCCCCAGCATTTT

d_call: -
v_call: TRBV14
j_call: TRBJ1-1
clone_size: many
cdr3_aa: CASSSGNTEAFF
cdr3_nt: TGTGCCAGCAGCTCCGGGAACACTGAAGCTTTCTTT

d_call: TRBD2
v_call: TRBV6-2/TRBV6-3
j_call: TRBJ2-1
clone_size: once
cdr3_aa: CASSYGGRAGEQFF
cdr3_nt: TGTGCCAGCAGTTACGGCGGGAGGGCCGGTGAGCAGTTCTTC

d_call: -
v_call: TRBV7-2
j_call: TRBJ2-4
clone_size: -
cdr3_aa: CASSLSRLGKNIQYF
cdr3_nt: TGTGCCAGCAGCTTAAGCAGGCTTGGCAAAAACATTCAGTACTTC

d_call: TRBD1
v_call: TRBV11-2
j_call: TRBJ2-3
clone_size: -
cdr3_aa: CASSPDRDTDTQYF
cdr3_nt: TGTGCCAGCAGCCCGGACAGGGACACAGATACGCAGTATTTT

d_call: TRBD1
v_call: TRBV29-1
j_call: TRBJ1-4
clone_size: few
cdr3_aa: CSGGQTNEKLFF
cdr3_nt: TGCAGCGGGGGACAGACTAATGAAAAACTGTTTTTT

d_call: -
v_call: TRBV3-1/TRBV3-2
j_call: TRBJ1-1
clone_size: -
cdr3_aa: CASSPHDSRHFMNTEAFF
cdr3_nt: TGTGCCAGCAGCCCTCACGACAGTCGGCATTTTATGAACACTGAAGCTTTCTTT

d_call: TRBD2
v_call: TRBV7-2
j_call: TRBJ2-2
clone_size: -
cdr3_aa: CASSRTSSGWDTGELFF
cdr3_nt: TGTGCCAGCAGCCGCACATCTAGCGGCTGGGACACCGGGGAGCTGTTTTTT

d_call: -
v_call: TRBV5-1
j_call: TRBJ1-1
clone_size: -
cdr3_aa: CASSIQGNTEAFF
cdr3_nt: TGCGCCAGCAGCATACAGGGGAACACTGAAGCTTTCTTT

d_call: TRBD1
v_call: TRBV29-1
j_call: TRBJ2-7
clone_size: -
cdr3_aa: CSVTDRGGPYEQYF
cdr3_nt: TGCAGCGTTACGGACAGGGGAGGGCCCTACGAGCAGTACTTC

d_call: TRBD2
v_call: TRBV7-2
j_call: TRBJ2-1
clone_size: -
cdr3_aa: CASSIGLAGGPGEQFF
cdr3_nt: TGTGCCAGCAGCATCGGACTAGCGGGAGGGCCGGGTGAGCAGTTCTTC

d_call: TRBD1
v_call: TRBV7-6
j_call: TRBJ1-2
clone_size: -
cdr3_aa: CASSQTGLAYGYTF
cdr3_nt: TGTGCCAGCAGCCAGACAGGGCTTGCCTATGGCTACACCTTC

d_call: TRBD2
v_call: TRBV9
j_call: TRBJ2-3
clone_size: -
cdr3_aa: CASSVATGSGRISDTQYF
cdr3_nt: TGTGCTAGCAGCGTAGCTACGGGGAGCGGGAGGATCTCAGATACGCAGTATTTT

d_call: TRBD2
v_call: TRBV27
j_call: TRBJ2-7
clone_size: -
cdr3_aa: CASSALGLAGEQYF
cdr3_nt: TGTGCCAGCAGTGCCCTGGGACTAGCGGGCGAGCAGTACTTC

d_call: -
v_call: TRBV29-1
j_call: TRBJ2-7
clone_size: -
cdr3_aa: CSVETHSGNEQYF
cdr3_nt: TGCAGCGTTGAAACTCATTCGGGTAACGAGCAGTACTTC

d_call: TRBD1
v_call: TRBV5-1
j_call: TRBJ1-2
clone_size: -
cdr3_aa: CASSFVPGQIYGYTF
cdr3_nt: TGCGCCAGCAGCTTCGTTCCGGGACAGATATATGGCTACACCTTC

d_call: TRBD1
v_call: TRBV19
j_call: TRBJ1-5
clone_size: once
cdr3_aa: CASSMVGRGSNQPQHF
cdr3_nt: TGTGCCAGTAGTATGGTGGGCAGGGGGAGCAATCAGCCCCAGCATTTT